The 26 T cell receptor beta chains in this list originate from one sample, sequenced in a study of cytomegalovirus exposure and HLA in healthy donors. PCR employed 60 Vbeta and 13 Jbeta primers. The method was immunoSEQ multiplex PCR; TCRdb's version includes in-frame clones alone and lacks a portion of them. Among about 150,000 clones listed, about 85% were seen once. Sequenced: PBMCs. These receptors came from a man aged 45 to 65 in good health and CMV-seropositive.

V is TRBV28 and J is TRBJ1-1; D not resolved. Germline-derived CDR1 and CDR2 are MDHEN and SYDVKM. V lost 2 bases, J lost 3 bases, and 16 bases lay in between. The CDR3 extends over 16 amino acids. The CDR3 spells CASSLGSVLRDTEAFF. The CDR3 bases are TGTGCCAGCAGTTTAGGTAGTGTACTGAGGGACACTGAAGCTTTCTTT.

The chain combines TRBV30 with TRBJ1-4; a weak D match, TRBD1 (5 bases). Deletions cut 0 bases from V and 7 bases from J, with 12 bases between. The CDR3 is made up of 14 amino acids. From germline, CDR1 is GTSNPN and CDR2 SVGIG (reference sequence). This chain's CDR3 is CAWSVPGRGEKLFF. CDR3 coding DNA: TGTGCCTGGAGTGTACCAGGGAGGGGTGAAAAACTGTTTTTT.

This clone was seen more than once but under ten times. J is TRBJ1-2 and V is TRBV4-2; D not resolved. Per germline, CDR1 LGHNA and CDR2 YNFKEQ. V shed 4 bases and J shed 4 bases, with 13 bases lying between them. CDR3 length: 14 amino acids. CDR3 sequence (DNA): TGTGCCAGCAGCCCATCTCGGGAGCCCTATGGCTACACCTTC. This gives the protein CASSPSREPYGYTF.

This clone has just a few counts. The chain joins TRBV7-8 to TRBJ2-1; 16 bases align to TRBD2. The CDR3 covers 16 residues. The germline CDR1 and CDR2 sequences are SGHVS and FQNEAQ. The trim removed 4 bases at V and 9 bases at J, leaving 6 bases unmatched. The CDR3 sequence: CASSSRGLAGGGEQFF. For the CDR3, the DNA is TGTGCCAGCAGCTCAAGGGGACTAGCGGGAGGGGGTGAGCAGTTCTTC.

The genes are TRBV5-1 and TRBJ2-7, with D perhaps TRBD1 (6 bases). V was trimmed by 3 bases and J by 6 bases, leaving 19 bases between them. This CDR3 region has 15 residues. Germline values: CDR1 SGHRS, CDR2 YFSETQ. The CDR3 nucleotides read TGCGCCAGCAGCTCCTGGGACACGTATAGGGGCGAGCAGTACTTC. Translating it yields CASSSWDTYRGEQYF.

The rearrangement uses TRBV4-2 and TRBJ2-1; 8 bases are shared with TRBD2. In germline, CDR1 is LGHNA, CDR2 YNFKEQ. V lost 0 bases to trimming and J lost 3 bases; unmatched junction nucleotides: 13. The CDR3 covers 19 residues. The CDR3 reads CASSQDGGRQRGSYNEQFF. CDR3 nucleotide sequence: TGTGCCAGCAGCCAAGACGGGGGACGTCAGCGGGGGAGCTACAATGAGCAGTTCTTC.

The DNA for the CDR3 is TGCAGCGTGGGGTACGGGACAGGGGCCTACGAGCAGTACTTC. As protein: CSVGYGTGAYEQYF. The chain is built from TRBV29-1 and TRBJ2-7; 10 bases map to TRBD1. Germline V CDR1 and CDR2: SQVTM, ANQGSEA. The CDR3 length is 14 residues. The V segment lost 6 bases and the J segment 2 bases; nucleotides outside the gene matches: 7.

The V gene is TRBV2, the J gene TRBJ2-3; D gene ambiguous. Germline V gives CDR1 SNHLY, CDR2 FYNNEI. The ends were cut back, 8 bases at V and 3 bases at J, with 9 bases in the middle. This CDR3 comprises 12 residues. CDR3 protein: CASRPETDTQYF. In nucleotides, the CDR3 is TGTGCCAGCCGCCCAGAAACAGATACGCAGTATTTT.

On this clone itself: At one boundary the junction diverges from the germline segment, which might be a read error. V and J are TRBV7-7 and TRBJ1-1, with a tentative D call TRBD1 (6 bases). The CDR3 totals 13 residues. Germline CDR1 and CDR2: SSHAT and FNYEAQ (reference sequence). The CDR3 bases are TGTGCTAGCAGCTTAAAACAGGGAACTGAAGCTTTCTTT. It translates to CASSLKQGTEAFF.

The chain has TRBV2 and TRBJ1-2; the D is unclear. The CDR3 contains 12 residues. The germline gives CDR1 SNHLY, CDR2 FYNNEI. The ends were cut back, 4 bases at V and 5 bases at J, with 8 bases in the middle. CDR3 bases: TGTGCCAGCAGTGTATCGGGGTATGGCTACACCTTC. It specifies CASSVSGYGYTF.

The chain employs TRBV2 and TRBJ1-4, with D unresolved. Trimming stripped 3 bases from V and 0 bases from J, with 5 bases between. CDR1 and CDR2 from the germline V gene are SNHLY and FYNNEI. CDR3 size: 14 residues. The CDR3 coding sequence is TGTGCCAGCAGTGAGAGGGCAACTAATGAAAAACTGTTTTTT. Translation: CASSERATNEKLFF.

The rearrangement uses TRBV4-2 and TRBJ2-2; 14 bases agree with TRBD2. CDR3 length: 15 amino acids. With 4 bases clipped from V and 6 bases from J, the junction kept 1 base outside the gene matches. The germline V gene encodes CDR1 LGHNA and CDR2 YNFKEQ. The DNA for the CDR3 is TGTGCCAGCAGCCCGGGACTAGCGGGAGCCGGGGAGCTGTTTTTT. Protein: CASSPGLAGAGELFF.

With regard to this clone: The sample holds other DNA sequences that translate to the same CDR3. The CDR3 nucleotides are TGCGCCAGCAGCTTGCTTGACTCCTCCTACAATGAGCAGTTCTTC. Protein: CASSLLDSSYNEQFF. The chain uses TRBV5-1 and TRBJ2-1; unclear D gene. Germline V CDR1 and CDR2: SGHRS, YFSETQ. The CDR3 is 15 residues long. V was cut by 1 base and J by 0 bases, with 8 bases left in between.

The V gene is TRBV6-1, the J gene TRBJ1-2; a weak D match, TRBD1 (5 bases). Trimming left V 6 bases short and J 1 base short, with 6 bases between. CDR1 and CDR2 from the germline V gene are MNHNS and SASEGT. The CDR3 sequence is 12 residues long. CDR3 nucleotides: TGTGCCAGCAGCCAGGGTAACTATGGCTACACCTTC. Its translation is CASSQGNYGYTF.

The chain employs TRBV28 and TRBJ1-5, with 9 bases identical to TRBD1. The germline gives CDR1 MDHEN, CDR2 SYDVKM. Germline trimming cut 8 bases from V and 6 bases from J; bases unmatched to any gene: 5. This CDR3 spans 13 amino acids. The CDR3 DNA reads TGTGCCAGCCTTGGACAGGGGTCTCAGCCCCAGCATTTT. Protein product: CASLGQGSQPQHF.

This chain joins TRBV29-1 and TRBJ2-7, with no clear D. This CDR3 is built from 14 residues. CDR1 is SQVTM, CDR2 ANQGSEA, per germline. V lost 1 base, J lost 2 bases, and 12 bases lay in between. The CDR3 protein is CSVEANSKPYEQYF. The CDR3 DNA reads TGCAGCGTTGAAGCAAATAGTAAACCCTACGAGCAGTACTTC.

The V gene is TRBV5-1, the J gene TRBJ2-1; D gene unclear. Deletions cut 5 bases from V and 4 bases from J, with 10 bases between. Germline CDR1 is SGHRS and CDR2 is YFSETQ. The CDR3 is made up of 13 amino acids. The CDR3 DNA is TGCGCCAGCAGTGGGCAGGAATACAATGAGCAGTTCTTC. Protein product: CASSGQEYNEQFF.

This clone was seen just once. The genes are TRBV19 and TRBJ2-1; 7 bases map to TRBD2. With 6 bases clipped from V and 3 bases from J, the junction kept 2 bases outside the gene matches. The germline V gene has CDR1 LNHDA and CDR2 SQIVND (reference sequence). The CDR3 is 13 amino acids. As DNA, the CDR3 is TGTGCCAGTAGCGGCGGGAGCTACAATGAGCAGTTCTTC. Its protein is CASSGGSYNEQFF.

The chain is built from TRBV7-2 and TRBJ1-5; D gene unclear. The CDR3 is 12 residues long. V was trimmed by 4 bases and J by 5 bases, leaving 6 bases between them. Germline V gene data show CDR1 as SGHTA and CDR2 as FQGNSA. The CDR3 loop reads CASSYRDQPQHF. CDR3 nucleotide sequence: TGTGCCAGCAGCTACAGAGATCAGCCCCAGCATTTT.

The chain carries TRBV18 and TRBJ2-5, with D possibly being TRBD1 (5 bases). Trimming removed 2 bases from V and 2 bases from J, with 9 bases in between. The V gene's germline CDR1 is KGHSH and CDR2 LQKENI. The CDR3 loop spans 14 amino acids. The CDR3 spells CASSPLQEQETQYF. CDR3 nucleotides: TGTGCCAGCTCACCATTACAGGAACAAGAGACCCAGTACTTC.

Written as DNA, the CDR3 is TGCGCCAGCAGCTACCAGACTAGCGGGGGGGAGGCCCAGTACTTC. It translates to CASSYQTSGGEAQYF. The chain recombines TRBV5-1 with TRBJ2-5, with 14 bases matching TRBD2. Trimming at V came to 3 bases and at J to 9 bases, leaving 7 bases not matched to a gene. Germline CDR1 SGHRS, CDR2 YFSETQ. The CDR3 is 15 residues long.

The chain recombines TRBV4-2 with TRBJ2-7; 8 bases fit TRBD1. Germline trimming cut 1 base from V and 2 bases from J; bases unmatched to any gene: 7. The length of the CDR3 is 16 residues. Germline CDR1 and CDR2: LGHNA and YNFKEQ. The CDR3 sequence: CASSQVEGQAPYEQYF. In nucleotides, the CDR3 is TGTGCCAGCAGCCAAGTTGAGGGACAGGCTCCCTACGAGCAGTACTTC.

The chain combines TRBV30 with TRBJ1-2; tentatively, D is TRBD1 (6 bases). Trimming took 4 bases from V and 7 from J, leaving 13 bases between them. The CDR3 extends over 12 amino acids. CDR1 and CDR2 (germline): GTSNPN, SVGIG (reference sequence). The CDR3 loop reads CAWNPGGGGYTF. The DNA for the CDR3 is TGTGCCTGGAACCCGGGAGGGGGTGGCTACACCTTC.

V and J are TRBV28 and TRBJ2-2; TRBD1 matches 8 bases. CDR1 and CDR2 (germline): MDHEN, SYDVKM. This CDR3 has 15 residues. The trim removed 6 bases at V and 6 bases at J, leaving 9 bases unmatched. In DNA form, the CDR3 reads TGTGCCAGCAGGCGACAGGGGAAAGTGGCCGGGGAGCTGTTTTTT. Amino acids: CASRRQGKVAGELFF.

Here the CDR3 reads CASSPPGTEAFF. The CDR3, as DNA: TGTGCCAGCAGTCCACCCGGGACAGAAGCTTTCTTT. This chain joins TRBV27 and TRBJ1-1, with D possibly matching TRBD1 (6 bases). This CDR3 is 12 amino acids long. V lost 5 bases and J 8 bases, leaving 12 bases between the germline ends. Germline lookup yields CDR1 MNHEY and CDR2 SMNVEV (reference sequence).

This chain links TRBV4-1 with TRBJ1-2; 7 nucleotides agree with TRBD1. The CDR3 runs 15 residues. The V gene's germline CDR1 is MGHRA and CDR2 YSYEKL. After removal of 3 bases from V and 5 bases from J, the junction contained 9 bases not matched to a gene. The CDR3 nucleotides are TGCGCCAGCAGCCAGCCGGGACAGCGCTCATATGGCTACACCTTC. Translation gives CASSQPGQRSYGYTF.